Presented here are 13 T cell receptor beta chains from one specimen sequenced in a study of blood T cell repertoires in COVID-19. Only in-frame clones appear in the TCRdb table, and some are missing; sequencing was by immunoSEQ multiplex PCR. The table includes about 260,000 clones, around 93% detected once. What was sequenced was PBMCs or T cells enriched from blood (not recorded which). These receptors were collected from a man aged 35-49 years who had been exposed to COVID-19.

J is TRBJ1-2 and V is TRBV15; tentatively, D is TRBD1 (6 bases). Germline V lookup: CDR1 LNHNV, CDR2 YYDKDF (reference sequence). There are 14 residues in the CDR3. Trimming took 8 bases from V and 6 from J, leaving 19 bases between them. The CDR3 is CATGAPNDRNGYTF. CDR3 nucleotides: TGTGCCACCGGGGCCCCCAATGACAGGAATGGCTACACCTTC.

This chain connects TRBV9 to TRBJ2-7, with 8 bases lining up with TRBD1. This CDR3 has 17 residues. After removal of 3 bases from V and 2 bases from J, the junction contained 13 bases not matched to a gene. Germline assignment: CDR1 SGDLS and CDR2 YYNGEE. CDR3 coding DNA: TGTGCCAGCAGCGGAGTTATGAGACAGGGGATGGCCTACGAGCAGTACTTC. Translation gives CASSGVMRQGMAYEQYF.

The chain combines TRBV18 with TRBJ1-1; 9 bases are a match to TRBD1. The trim removed 4 bases at V and 3 bases at J, leaving 9 bases unmatched. Germline V gene sequence: CDR1 KGHSH, CDR2 LQKENI. The CDR3 is 16 amino acids. The CDR3 DNA sequence: TGTGCCAGCTCACGCGAGCGGGACAGGGTACACACTGAAGCTTTCTTT. This translates into CASSRERDRVHTEAFF.

The chain joins TRBV4-1 to TRBJ2-5; possibly TRBD2 for D (5 bases). V was shortened by 5 bases and J by 5 bases, with 18 bases between the two germline ends. Germline values: CDR1 MGHRA, CDR2 YSYEKL. This CDR3 region has 15 residues. Here the CDR3 reads CASSILQAARETQYF. CDR3 DNA: TGCGCCAGCAGCATCCTCCAAGCGGCCCGGGAGACCCAGTACTTC.

V usage is TRBV28 and J usage is TRBJ1-2; D ambiguous. Germline V gives CDR1 MDHEN, CDR2 SYDVKM. This CDR3 region has 14 residues. Trimming removed 7 bases from V and 4 bases from J, with 16 bases in between. In DNA form, the CDR3 reads TGTGCCAGCAACCCGCGTAGCGCCGGCTATGGCTACACCTTC. This sequence encodes CASNPRSAGYGYTF.

The J gene is TRBJ1-2, the V gene TRBV19; 8 nucleotides align to TRBD1. Germline values: CDR1 LNHDA, CDR2 SQIVND (reference sequence). CDR3 length equals 18 residues. V was clipped by 5 bases and J by 1 base; unmatched bases: 15. The CDR3: CASSGTMGQATFNYGYTF. The CDR3 nucleotides read TGTGCCAGTAGTGGAACAATGGGACAGGCAACTTTTAACTATGGCTACACCTTC.

This chain links TRBV7-9 with TRBJ1-1; TRBD1 is a possible D gene (5 bases). Looked up from germline, CDR1 is SEHNR and CDR2 is FQNEAQ (reference sequence). The CDR3 loop spans 13 amino acids. V was trimmed by 2 bases and J by 4 bases, leaving 8 bases between them. CDR3 residues: CASSLSRATEAFF. The CDR3 DNA reads as TGTGCCAGCAGCTTAAGCAGGGCCACTGAAGCTTTCTTT.

J is TRBJ1-5 and V is TRBV19; no firm D call. CDR3 length equals 16 residues. Germline-derived CDR1 and CDR2 are LNHDA and SQIVND (reference sequence). The V gene lost 4 bases and the J gene lost 0 bases, with 13 bases spanning the gap. The DNA for the CDR3 is TGTGCCAGTAGTACCCCAGGTCGAAATAGCAATCAGCCCCAGCATTTT. Amino acids: CASSTPGRNSNQPQHF.

The count of this clone is one. The rearrangement links TRBV7-9 to TRBJ1-3; the match to TRBD1 covers 7 bases. With 5 bases clipped from V and 9 bases from J, the junction kept 13 bases outside the gene matches. Germline CDR1 reads SEHNR; CDR2 reads FQNEAQ (reference sequence). This CDR3 region has 15 residues. The CDR3 sequence is CASSPTAGGEGTIYF. The CDR3 DNA sequence: TGTGCCAGCAGCCCAACGGCAGGGGGAGAAGGCACCATATATTTT.

CDR3 residues: CASRRQGQYGYTF. The CDR3 bases are TGTGCCAGCAGGAGACAGGGACAGTATGGCTACACCTTC. The chain combines TRBV9 with TRBJ1-2; TRBD1 matches 7 bases. Unmatched junction bases numbered 6, after V lost 5 bases and J lost 5 bases. This CDR3 spans 13 amino acids. CDR1 and CDR2 from the germline V gene are SGDLS and YYNGEE.

This chain joins TRBV7-3 and TRBJ1-1; 8 bases align to TRBD1. Trimming took 3 bases from V and 6 from J; bases not matched to a gene: 3. CDR1 and CDR2 from the germline V gene are SGHTA and FQGTGA. The CDR3 is 13 residues long. In nucleotides, the CDR3 is TGTGCCAGCAGCTTGGGGGGACAGGCTGAAGCTTTCTTT. The encoded protein is CASSLGGQAEAFF.

This rearrangement joins TRBV6-5 to TRBJ2-7, with D possibly TRBD2 on 6 matching bases. The V and J ends lost 5 bases and 2 bases respectively, with 10 bases between them. In germline, CDR1 is MNHEY, CDR2 SVGAGI. The CDR3 consists of 13 residues. Here the CDR3 reads CASSPTGAYEQYF. In DNA form, the CDR3 reads TGTGCCAGCAGTCCGACGGGGGCCTACGAGCAGTACTTC.

For the CDR3, the DNA is TGCGCCAGCAGCTTATTGACAGGGGACAATGAGCAGTTCTTC. The encoded protein is CASSLLTGDNEQFF. The chain links TRBV5-1 to TRBJ2-1; 8 bases match TRBD1. This CDR3 region has 14 residues. The germline V gene encodes CDR1 SGHRS and CDR2 YFSETQ. The V gene end was trimmed by 2 bases and the J gene end by 5 bases; junction bases not matched to a gene: 3.